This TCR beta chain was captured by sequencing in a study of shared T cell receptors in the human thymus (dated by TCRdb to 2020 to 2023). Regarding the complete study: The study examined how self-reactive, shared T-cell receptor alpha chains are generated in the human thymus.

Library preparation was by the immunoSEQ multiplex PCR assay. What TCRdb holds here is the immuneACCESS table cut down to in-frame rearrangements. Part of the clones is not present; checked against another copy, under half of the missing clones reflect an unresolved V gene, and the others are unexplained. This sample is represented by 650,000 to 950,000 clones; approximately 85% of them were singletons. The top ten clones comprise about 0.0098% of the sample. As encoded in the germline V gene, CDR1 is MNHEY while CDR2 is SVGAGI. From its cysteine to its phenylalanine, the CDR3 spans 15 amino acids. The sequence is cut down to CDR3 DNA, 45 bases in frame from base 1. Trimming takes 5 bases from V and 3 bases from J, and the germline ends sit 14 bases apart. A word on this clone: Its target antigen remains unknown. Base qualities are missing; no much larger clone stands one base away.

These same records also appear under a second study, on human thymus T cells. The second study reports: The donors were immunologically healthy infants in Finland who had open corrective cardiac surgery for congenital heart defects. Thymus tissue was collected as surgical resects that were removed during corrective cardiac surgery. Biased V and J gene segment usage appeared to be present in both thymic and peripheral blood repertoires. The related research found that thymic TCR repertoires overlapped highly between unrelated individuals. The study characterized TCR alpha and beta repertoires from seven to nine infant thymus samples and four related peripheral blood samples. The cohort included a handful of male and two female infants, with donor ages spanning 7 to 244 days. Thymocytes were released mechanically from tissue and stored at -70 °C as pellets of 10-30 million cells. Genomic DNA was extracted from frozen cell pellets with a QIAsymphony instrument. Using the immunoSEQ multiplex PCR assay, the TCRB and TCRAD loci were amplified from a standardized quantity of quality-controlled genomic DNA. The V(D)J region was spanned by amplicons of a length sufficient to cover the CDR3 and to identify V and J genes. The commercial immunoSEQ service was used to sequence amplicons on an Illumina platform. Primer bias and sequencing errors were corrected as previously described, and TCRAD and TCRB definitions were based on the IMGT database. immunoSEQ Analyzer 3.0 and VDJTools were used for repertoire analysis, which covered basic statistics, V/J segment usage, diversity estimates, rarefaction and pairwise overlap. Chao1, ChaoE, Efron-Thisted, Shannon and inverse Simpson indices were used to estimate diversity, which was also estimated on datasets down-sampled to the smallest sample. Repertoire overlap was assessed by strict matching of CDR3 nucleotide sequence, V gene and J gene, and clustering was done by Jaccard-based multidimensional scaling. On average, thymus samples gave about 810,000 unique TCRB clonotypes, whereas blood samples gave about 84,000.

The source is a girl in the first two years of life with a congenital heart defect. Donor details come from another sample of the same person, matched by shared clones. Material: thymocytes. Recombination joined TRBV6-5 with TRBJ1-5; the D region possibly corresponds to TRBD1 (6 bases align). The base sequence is TGTGCCAGCAGTCGTAGGGGGGGCCACAATCAGCCCCAGCATTTT. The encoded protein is CASSRRGGHNQPQHF.